This TCR beta chain was documented in a study of CD8+ T cells in alopecia areata. Study-level information: Treated patients received oral tofacitinib, 5 to 10 mg twice daily. Affected scalp percentage set treated patients' severity scores.

As to treatment: oral pan-JAK inhibitor, 5-10 mg twice daily. PBMCs served as the source from which CD4+ and CD8+ T cells were sorted. Extraction of RNA preceded its reverse transcription into cDNA, which served as the sequencing template. Clones were sequenced by immunoSEQ multiplex PCR, and TCRdb holds only the in-frame ones, with some missing. The data show 98,000 or so clones, under 70% seen once. With 4 bases clipped from V and 2 bases from J, the junction kept 7 bases outside the gene matches. The CDR3 is made up of 15 amino acids. Germline CDR1 reads MNHEY; CDR2 reads SVGAGI. The clonotype comes from a human donor with alopecia areata. Sequenced material: CD8+ T cells sorted from blood, taken at week 4, from a patient treated with tofacitinib. The V call is TRBV6-5, the J call TRBJ2-7; 8 positions agree with TRBD2. The CDR3 here is CASSSIAGLTYEQYF. CDR3 sequence (DNA): TGTGCCAGCAGTTCCATAGCGGGACTTACCTACGAGCAGTACTTC.